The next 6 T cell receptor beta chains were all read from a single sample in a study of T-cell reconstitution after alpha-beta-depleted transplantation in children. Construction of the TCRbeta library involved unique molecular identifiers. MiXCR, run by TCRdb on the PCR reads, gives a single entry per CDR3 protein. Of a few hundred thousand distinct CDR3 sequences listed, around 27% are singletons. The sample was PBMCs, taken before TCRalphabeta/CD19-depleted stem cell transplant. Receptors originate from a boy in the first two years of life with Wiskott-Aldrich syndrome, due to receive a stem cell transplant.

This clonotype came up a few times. CDR3 in amino acids: CASSLGLRNTEAFF. The CDR3 bases are TGTGCCAGCAGCTTAGGCCTCAGGAACACTGAAGCTTTCTTT. The chain couples TRBV7-2 to TRBJ1-1, with D uncertain. Germline lookup yields CDR1 SGHTA and CDR2 FQGNSA. The CDR3 totals 14 residues. V lost 1 base to trimming and J lost 1 base, with 7 bases between them. Full variable domain (remainder filled in from reference TRBV7-2 and TRBJ1-1): GAGVSQSPSNKVTEKGKDVELRCDPISGHTALYWYRQSLGQGLEFLIYFQGNSAPDKSGLPSDRFSAERTGGSVSTLTIQRTQQEDSAVYLCASSLGLRNTEAFFGQGTRLTVV.

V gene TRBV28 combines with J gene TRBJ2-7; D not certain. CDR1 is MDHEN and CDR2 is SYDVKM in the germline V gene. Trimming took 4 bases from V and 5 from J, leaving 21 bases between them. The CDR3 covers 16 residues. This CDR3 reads CASSSPISNGFDEQYF. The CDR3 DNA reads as TGTGCCAGCAGTTCCCCCATTAGCAACGGTTTCGACGAGCAGTACTTC.

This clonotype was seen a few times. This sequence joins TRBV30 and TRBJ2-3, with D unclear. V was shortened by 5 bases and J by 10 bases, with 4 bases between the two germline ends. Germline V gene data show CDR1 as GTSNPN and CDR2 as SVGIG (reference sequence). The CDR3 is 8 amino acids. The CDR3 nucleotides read TGTGCCTGGGAGGCGCAGTATTTT. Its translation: CAWEAQYF.

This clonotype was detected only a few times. CDR3 residues: CSAASGEGRTDTQYF. CDR3 bases: TGCAGTGCTGCCTCGGGGGAGGGGCGCACAGATACGCAGTATTTT. This chain links TRBV20-1 with TRBJ2-3; 7 bases fit TRBD2. This CDR3 spans 15 amino acids. The V and J ends lost 5 bases and 1 base, in that order; junction bases with no gene match: 9. The germline V gene encodes CDR1 DFQATT and CDR2 SNEGSKA (reference sequence).

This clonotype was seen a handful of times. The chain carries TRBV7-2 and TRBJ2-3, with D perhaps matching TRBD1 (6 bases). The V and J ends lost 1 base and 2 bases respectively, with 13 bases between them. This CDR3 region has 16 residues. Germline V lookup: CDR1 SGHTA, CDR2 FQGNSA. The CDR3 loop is CASSLVSDRFTDTQYF. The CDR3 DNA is TGTGCCAGCAGCTTAGTATCAGACAGGTTCACAGATACGCAGTATTTT.

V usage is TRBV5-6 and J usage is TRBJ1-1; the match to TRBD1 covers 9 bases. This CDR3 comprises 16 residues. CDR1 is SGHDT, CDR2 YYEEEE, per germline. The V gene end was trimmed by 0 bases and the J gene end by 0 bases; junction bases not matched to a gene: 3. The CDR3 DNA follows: TGTGCCAGCAGCTTGGACAGGGGGCTCATGAACACTGAAGCTTTCTTT. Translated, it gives CASSLDRGLMNTEAFF.